Presented here are 4 T cell receptor beta chains from one specimen sequenced in a study of control samples from healthy donors and cancer patients. Using immunoSEQ multiplex PCR, the repertoire was profiled, and TCRdb retains in-frame clones only, with some absent. The sample yields about 57,000 clones, around 94% seen once. Specimen: blood. The receptors come from a man younger than 45 in good health.

V and J are TRBV6-5 and TRBJ1-3; D ambiguous. The CDR3 sequence is 14 residues long. The V end was cut by 7 bases, the J end by 1 base, with 11 bases between. The germline V gene has CDR1 MNHEY and CDR2 SVGAGI. This CDR3 is CASKGQTSGNTIYF. The CDR3 nucleotides read TGTGCCAGCAAAGGCCAGACATCTGGAAACACCATATATTTT.

The rearrangement joins TRBV13 to TRBJ1-1; TRBD1 matches at 10 bases. The CDR3 has 15 residues. Trimming at V came to 5 bases and at J to 0 bases, leaving 3 bases not matched to a gene. CDR1 PRHDT and CDR2 FYEKMQ come from the germline V gene (reference sequence). CDR3 DNA sequence: TGTGCCAGCAGCATAGACAGGGGGCTGAACACTGAAGCTTTCTTT. Translation: CASSIDRGLNTEAFF.

The genes are TRBV27 and TRBJ2-1; tentatively, D is TRBD1 (6 bases). There are 14 residues in the CDR3. The V end was cut by 0 bases, the J end by 6 bases, with 9 bases between. Per the germline V gene, CDR1 is MNHEY and CDR2 is SMNVEV (reference sequence). The CDR3 DNA reads as TGTGCCAGCAGTTTATCGCACAGGGCCAATGAGCAGTTCTTC. This codes for CASSLSHRANEQFF.

This clone showed up just once. V gene TRBV5-1 combines with J gene TRBJ2-4; 7 bases align to TRBD1. The CDR3 contains 18 residues. In germline, CDR1 is SGHRS, CDR2 YFSETQ. After removal of 2 bases from V and 0 bases from J, the junction contained 11 bases not matched to a gene. CDR3 protein: CASSFGTEASIAKNIQYF. CDR3 nucleotide sequence: TGCGCCAGCAGCTTTGGGACAGAGGCCTCCATAGCCAAAAACATTCAGTACTTC.